The source of this TCR beta chain is a study of T cell repertoires in cytomegalovirus infection. Study-wide results and limits: CMV carriers having the relevant HLA were flagged by cumulative public TCR beta family frequency.

As regards this clonotype: Its antigen is unidentified.

TCRdb ran MiXCR on the reads and lists one entry per CDR3 protein. The data show roughly 760,000 distinct CDR3 sequences, 35% seen once. The CDR3 is 15 amino acids. The V end was cut by 3 bases, the J end by 5 bases, with 16 bases between. Germline CDR1 and CDR2: SEHNR and FQNEAQ (reference sequence). The chain joins TRBV7-9 to TRBJ2-5; D may match TRBD1 or TRBD2 (5 bases each). The source of this sequence is a human donor in good health (CMV status not recorded). Some clones in this sample may be carry-over from other donors' samples. Sample: PBMCs. In DNA form, the CDR3 reads TGTGCCAGCAGCTTCGAGGGGATTAGAGAGGAGACCCAGTACTTC. Its translation: CASSFEGIREETQYF.